These T cell receptor beta chains were read from a single sample in a study of blood T cell repertoires in COVID-19. The table came from immunoSEQ multiplex PCR; TCRdb's copy has only in-frame clones and leaves some out. The sample lists under 55,000 clones, around 87% occurring once. Sequences were obtained from peripheral blood. All receptors derive from a man in his forties with active COVID-19. Each CDR3 is given with its conserved first and last residue. The D gene is left open where the match is weak. For some rows the clone size is stated as once, few or many, or as a class when expanded; others skip it.

TRBV6-5	TRBD1	TRBJ1-1	once	CASTGGESNTEAFF	TGTGCCAGCACAGGGGGCGAGTCGAACACTGAAGCTTTCTTT
TRBV6-2/TRBV6-3	NA	TRBJ1-2	NA	CASSYSSRGGYTF	TGTGCCAGCAGTTACTCGTCCCGAGGGGGCTACACCTTC
TRBV11-2	NA	TRBJ1-1	medium-sized	CASSPEGTGLGAFF	TGTGCCAGCAGTCCAGAGGGCACAGGGCTAGGAGCTTTCTTT
TRBV15	NA	TRBJ1-4	NA	CATSRDRKQTNEKLFF	TGTGCCACCAGCAGAGATCGGAAACAGACTAATGAAAAACTGTTTTTT
TRBV15	TRBD1	TRBJ2-7	NA	CATSRELTGVGEQYF	TGTGCCACCAGCAGAGAACTAACAGGGGTGGGGGAGCAGTACTTC
TRBV29-1	TRBD1	TRBJ2-2	NA	CSFGQGSGELFF	TGCAGCTTCGGACAGGGCTCCGGGGAGCTGTTTTTT
TRBV7-2	NA	TRBJ2-2	NA	CASSLGNRNTGELFF	TGTGCCAGCAGCTTAGGGAACAGGAACACCGGGGAGCTGTTTTTT
TRBV11-3	NA	TRBJ1-1	NA	CASSQDGDTEAFF	TGTGCCAGCAGCCAGGACGGGGACACTGAAGCTTTCTTT
TRBV11-3	TRBD1	TRBJ2-3	NA	CASSLGRGRADTQYF	TGTGCCAGCAGCTTAGGAAGGGGGCGAGCAGATACGCAGTATTTT
TRBV7-6	TRBD1	TRBJ1-3	NA	CASGGRGLGNTIYF	TGTGCCAGTGGAGGCAGGGGGCTTGGAAACACCATATATTTT
TRBV28	NA	TRBJ1-3	NA	CASSLTGGSGNTIYF	TGTGCCAGCAGTTTAACGGGGGGCTCTGGAAACACCATATATTTT
TRBV7-9	NA	TRBJ2-3	NA	CASSLGSTYTDTQYF	TGTGCCAGCAGCTTAGGCTCCACCTACACAGATACGCAGTATTTT
TRBV7-3	TRBD2	TRBJ2-5	NA	CASSLFSGSETQYF	TGTGCCAGCAGCTTGTTTAGCGGGAGTGAGACCCAGTACTTC
TRBV5-1	NA	TRBJ2-7	NA	CASSLGLGTPGEQYF	TGCGCCAGCAGCTTGGGATTAGGGACTCCAGGGGAGCAGTACTTC
TRBV2	TRBD2	TRBJ2-2	NA	CASRRESGELFF	TGTGCCAGCAGGCGGGAGAGCGGGGAGCTGTTTTTT
TRBV5-1	NA	TRBJ1-1	NA	CASSFQGPYVRTEAFF	TGCGCCAGCAGCTTCCAGGGCCCCTACGTTAGGACTGAAGCTTTCTTT
TRBV27	NA	TRBJ2-5	NA	CASSFGGVKGTQYF	TGTGCCAGCAGCTTCGGCGGGGTAAAGGGGACCCAGTACTTC
TRBV5-6	NA	TRBJ2-7	NA	CASSRGPLGNYEQYF	TGTGCCAGCAGCCGCGGGCCCCTAGGGAACTACGAGCAGTACTTC
TRBV28	TRBD1	TRBJ1-2	NA	CASSFSVLSPGTGDHNYGYTF	TGTGCCAGCAGTTTCTCTGTTCTTAGTCCCGGGACAGGGGACCATAACTATGGCTACACCTTC
TRBV5-1	NA	TRBJ2-1	NA	CASSDGLAYNEQFF	TGCGCCAGCAGCGATGGACTCGCCTACAATGAGCAGTTCTTC
TRBV29-1	TRBD2	TRBJ2-7	NA	CSARGGGGLAGRPYEQYF	TGCAGCGCACGAGGAGGGGGGGGATTAGCGGGACGACCCTACGAGCAGTACTTC
TRBV20-1	NA	TRBJ2-1	NA	CSASWGGQLVVEQFF	TGCAGTGCTAGTTGGGGGGGGCAGTTAGTAGTTGAGCAGTTCTTC
TRBV19	TRBD1	TRBJ1-5	NA	CASRHKDRGHQPQHF	TGTGCCAGTAGACATAAAGACAGGGGGCACCAGCCCCAGCATTTT